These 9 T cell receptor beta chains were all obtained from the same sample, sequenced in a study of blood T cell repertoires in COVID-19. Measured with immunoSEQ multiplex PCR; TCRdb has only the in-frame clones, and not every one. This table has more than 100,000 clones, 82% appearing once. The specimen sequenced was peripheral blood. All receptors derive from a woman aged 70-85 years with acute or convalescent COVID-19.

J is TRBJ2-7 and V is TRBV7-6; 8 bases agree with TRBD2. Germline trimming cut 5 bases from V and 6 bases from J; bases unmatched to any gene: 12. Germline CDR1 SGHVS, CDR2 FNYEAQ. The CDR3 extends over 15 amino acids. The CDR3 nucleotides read TGTGCCAGCAGCCAGCTTGGAGGGCTAGCGGGCGAGCAGTACTTC. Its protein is CASSQLGGLAGEQYF.

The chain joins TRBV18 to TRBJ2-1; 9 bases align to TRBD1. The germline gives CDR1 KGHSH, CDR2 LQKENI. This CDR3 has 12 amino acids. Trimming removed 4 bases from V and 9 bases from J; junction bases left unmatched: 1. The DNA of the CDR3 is TGTGCCAGCTCACTGGGACAGGGTGAGCAGTTCTTC. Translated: CASSLGQGEQFF.

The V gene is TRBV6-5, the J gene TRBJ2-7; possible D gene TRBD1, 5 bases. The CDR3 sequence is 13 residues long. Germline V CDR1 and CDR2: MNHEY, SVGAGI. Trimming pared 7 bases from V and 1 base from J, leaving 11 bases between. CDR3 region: CASMRRQSYEQYF. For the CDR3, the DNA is TGTGCCAGCATGCGTAGACAGTCCTACGAGCAGTACTTC.

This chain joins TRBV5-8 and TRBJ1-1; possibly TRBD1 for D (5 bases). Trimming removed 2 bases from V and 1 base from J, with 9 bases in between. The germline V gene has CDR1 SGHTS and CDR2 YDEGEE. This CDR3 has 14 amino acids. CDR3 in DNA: TGTGCCAGCAGCTTCACGGGGGGGAACACTGAAGCTTTCTTT. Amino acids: CASSFTGGNTEAFF.

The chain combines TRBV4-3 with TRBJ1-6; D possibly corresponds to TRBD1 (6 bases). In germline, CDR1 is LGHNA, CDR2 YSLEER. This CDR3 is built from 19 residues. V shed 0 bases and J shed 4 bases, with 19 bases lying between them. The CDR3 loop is CASSQDGHDRSTYNSPLHF. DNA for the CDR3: TGCGCCAGCAGCCAAGATGGGCACGACAGGAGTACTTATAATTCACCCCTCCACTTT.

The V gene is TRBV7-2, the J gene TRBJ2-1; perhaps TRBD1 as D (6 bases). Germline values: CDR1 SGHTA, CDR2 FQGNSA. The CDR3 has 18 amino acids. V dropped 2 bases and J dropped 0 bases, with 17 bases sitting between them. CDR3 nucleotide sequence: TGTGCCAGCAGCTTAAGTTGGGACATTGGAGCCTCCTACAATGAGCAGTTCTTC. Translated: CASSLSWDIGASYNEQFF.

CDR3 in amino acids: CASSFGRGEKLFF. CDR3 nucleotides: TGCGCCAGCAGCTTTGGCAGGGGCGAAAAACTGTTTTTT. The chain has TRBV5-1 and TRBJ1-4; weak D call: TRBD1 (6 bases). V shed 2 bases and J shed 8 bases, with 10 bases lying between them. This CDR3 contains 13 residues. The germline V gene encodes CDR1 SGHRS and CDR2 YFSETQ.

The CDR3 protein is CASRDNTNQPQHF. The CDR3 DNA is TGTGCCAGCAGAGACAACACGAATCAGCCCCAGCATTTT. V usage is TRBV6-6 and J usage is TRBJ1-5; no reliable D call. The CDR3 contains 13 residues. Trimming stripped 6 bases from V and 4 bases from J, with 10 bases between. Looked up from germline, CDR1 is MNHNY and CDR2 is SVGAGI (reference sequence).

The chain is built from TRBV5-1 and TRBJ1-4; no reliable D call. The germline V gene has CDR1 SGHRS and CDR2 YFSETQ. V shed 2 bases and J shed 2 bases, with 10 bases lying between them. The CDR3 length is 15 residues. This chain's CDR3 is CASSFQAMTNEKLFF. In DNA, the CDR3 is TGCGCCAGCAGCTTTCAAGCTATGACTAATGAAAAACTGTTTTTT.